Listed below are T cell receptor beta chains from one sample, sequenced in a study of blood T cell repertoires in COVID-19. TCRdb's copy holds only in-frame clones and misses some; the assay was immunoSEQ multiplex PCR. Of 300,000 or so clones detected, 90% appear once; the ten largest clones hold less than 3.5%. The sequenced sample was peripheral blood. The receptors were gathered from a woman in her 30s with COVID-19, enrolled during active disease. Both conserved end residues are trimmed from each CDR3. The D gene is left open where the match is weak.

v_call	d_call	j_call	cdr3_aa
TRBV28	TRBD2	TRBJ2-7	ATRGSGRNEQY
TRBV6-6	NA	TRBJ2-5	ASSKSSLSRQETQY
TRBV29-1	NA	TRBJ2-1	SVEGAGPPSSYNEQF
TRBV10-3	TRBD1	TRBJ1-1	AISESRQGIPEAF
TRBV6-1	TRBD1	TRBJ2-7	ASSEMAGGVNEQY
TRBV24-1	NA	TRBJ2-1	ATSEAGQGLGRGQF
TRBV5-6	NA	TRBJ1-1	ASSLYPRSNTEAF
TRBV4-1	TRBD2	TRBJ2-7	ASSFRPGTSGRVSYEQY
TRBV5-4	NA	TRBJ2-6	ASSSPGGPRGANVLT
TRBV11-2	NA	TRBJ1-1	ASSLDPGGTEAF
TRBV6-5	NA	TRBJ2-3	ASWRSTDTQY
TRBV2	NA	TRBJ1-1	ASTQARGNTEAF
TRBV15	TRBD1	TRBJ1-4	ATSRSRTGVEKLF
TRBV24-1	NA	TRBJ2-7	ATSDYDRHEQY
TRBV28	NA	TRBJ2-3	ASSFPLTGTATDTQY
TRBV19	TRBD1	TRBJ1-5	ASSIGGTGAAGGNQPQH
TRBV5-1	NA	TRBJ1-4	ASRYDSFNEKLF
TRBV6-5	TRBD1	TRBJ1-1	ASTTGTLNTEAF
TRBV30	NA	TRBJ1-1	ACVGRGRRTEAF
TRBV28	NA	TRBJ1-1	ASSLLAALNTEAF
TRBV11-3	TRBD2	TRBJ2-5	ASSPGQREQETQY
TRBV10-3	TRBD1	TRBJ1-3	AIKGEGGLTGNTIY
TRBV5-4	NA	TRBJ2-5	ASSFAGSQETQY
TRBV19	NA	TRBJ1-5	ASSILPKASNQPQH
TRBV28	NA	TRBJ2-6	ASSLLRGSGANVLT
TRBV28	TRBD2	TRBJ2-2	ASSFGGRDTGELF
TRBV18	TRBD2	TRBJ2-7	ASSVGLAVSYEQY